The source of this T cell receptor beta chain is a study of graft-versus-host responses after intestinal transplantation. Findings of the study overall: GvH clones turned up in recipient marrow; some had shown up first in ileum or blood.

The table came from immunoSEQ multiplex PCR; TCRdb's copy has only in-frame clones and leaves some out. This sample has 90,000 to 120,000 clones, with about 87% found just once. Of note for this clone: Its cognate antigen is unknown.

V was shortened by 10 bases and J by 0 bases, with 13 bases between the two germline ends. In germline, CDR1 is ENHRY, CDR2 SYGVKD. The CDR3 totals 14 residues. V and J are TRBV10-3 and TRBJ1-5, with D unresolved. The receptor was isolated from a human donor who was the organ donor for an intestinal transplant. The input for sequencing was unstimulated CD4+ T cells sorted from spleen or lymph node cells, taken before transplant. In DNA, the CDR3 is TGTGCCACCCGCGGAGCATATAGCAATCAGCCCCAGCATTTT. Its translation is CATRGAYSNQPQHF.